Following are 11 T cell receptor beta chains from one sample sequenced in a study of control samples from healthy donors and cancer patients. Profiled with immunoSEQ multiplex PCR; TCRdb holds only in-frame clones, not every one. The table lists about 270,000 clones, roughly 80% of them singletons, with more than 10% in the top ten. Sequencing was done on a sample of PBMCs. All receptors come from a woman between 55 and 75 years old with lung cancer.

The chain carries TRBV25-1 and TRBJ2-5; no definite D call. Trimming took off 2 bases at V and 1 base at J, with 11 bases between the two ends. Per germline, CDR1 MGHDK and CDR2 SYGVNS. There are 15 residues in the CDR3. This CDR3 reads CASSEATVLQETQYF. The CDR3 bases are TGTGCCAGCAGTGAAGCTACAGTTCTCCAAGAGACCCAGTACTTC.

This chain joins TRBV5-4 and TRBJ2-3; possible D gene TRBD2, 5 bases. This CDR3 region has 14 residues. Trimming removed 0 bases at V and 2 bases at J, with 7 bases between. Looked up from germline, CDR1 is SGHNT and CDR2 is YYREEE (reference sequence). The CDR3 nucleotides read TGTGCCAGCAGCTTGGTGAGGGCCACAGATACGCAGTATTTT. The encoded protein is CASSLVRATDTQYF. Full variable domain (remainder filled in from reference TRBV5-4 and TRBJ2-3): ETGVTQSPTHLIKTRGQQVTLRCSSQSGHNTVSWYQQALGQGPQFIFQYYREEENGRGNFPPRFSGLQFPNYSSELNVNALELDDSALYLCASSLVRATDTQYFGPGTRLTVL.

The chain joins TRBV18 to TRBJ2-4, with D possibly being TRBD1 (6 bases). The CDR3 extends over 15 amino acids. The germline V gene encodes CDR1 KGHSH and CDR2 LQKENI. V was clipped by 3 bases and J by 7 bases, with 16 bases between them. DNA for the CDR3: TGTGCCAGCTCACCGCAGACAGGTCAACGGAACATTCAGTACTTC. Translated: CASSPQTGQRNIQYF.

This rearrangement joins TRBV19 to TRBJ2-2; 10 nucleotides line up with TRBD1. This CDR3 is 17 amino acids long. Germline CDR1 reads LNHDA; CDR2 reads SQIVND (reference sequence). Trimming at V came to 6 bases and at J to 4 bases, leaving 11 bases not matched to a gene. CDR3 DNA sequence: TGTGCCAGTAGCCAACGGGGACAGGGGCGACGCACCGGGGAGCTGTTTTTT. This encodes CASSQRGQGRRTGELFF.

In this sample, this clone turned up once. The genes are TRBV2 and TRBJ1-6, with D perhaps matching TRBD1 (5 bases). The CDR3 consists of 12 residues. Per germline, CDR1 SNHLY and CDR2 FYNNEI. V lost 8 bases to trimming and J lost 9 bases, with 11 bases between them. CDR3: CASCRGPSPLHF. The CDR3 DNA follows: TGTGCCAGCTGCCGGGGACCTTCACCCCTCCACTTT.

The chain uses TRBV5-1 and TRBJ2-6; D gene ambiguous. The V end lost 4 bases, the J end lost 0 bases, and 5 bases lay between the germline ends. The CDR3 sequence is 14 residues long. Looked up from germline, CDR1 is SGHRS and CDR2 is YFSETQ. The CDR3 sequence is CASSPSSGANVLTF. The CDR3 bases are TGCGCCAGCAGCCCTAGCTCTGGGGCCAACGTCCTGACTTTC. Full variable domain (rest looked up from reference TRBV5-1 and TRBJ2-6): KAGVTQTPRYLIKTRGQQVTLSCSPISGHRSVSWYQQTPGQGLQFLFEYFSETQRNKGNFPGRFSGRQFSNSRSEMNVSTLELGDSALYLCASSPSSGANVLTFGAGSRLTVL.

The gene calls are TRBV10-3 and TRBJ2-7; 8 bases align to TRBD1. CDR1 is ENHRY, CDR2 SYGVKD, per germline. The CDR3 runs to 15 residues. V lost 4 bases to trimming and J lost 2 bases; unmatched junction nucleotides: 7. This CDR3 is CAISGGQGVTYEQYF. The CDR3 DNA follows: TGTGCCATCAGTGGTGGACAGGGAGTAACCTACGAGCAGTACTTC.

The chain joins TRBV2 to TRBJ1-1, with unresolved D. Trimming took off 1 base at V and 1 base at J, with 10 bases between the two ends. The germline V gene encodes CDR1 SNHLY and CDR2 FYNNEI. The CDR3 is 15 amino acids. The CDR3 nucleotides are TGTGCCAGCAGTGAAGACCCTTGGGGGAACACTGAAGCTTTCTTT. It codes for CASSEDPWGNTEAFF.

The CDR3 DNA is TGTGCCAGCAGCTCCCATAGCGGGAGCTCCTACAATGAGCAGTTCTTC. Translating it yields CASSSHSGSSYNEQFF. The V gene is TRBV7-7, the J gene TRBJ2-1, with 9 bases aligning to TRBD2. Germline CDR1 is SSHAT and CDR2 is FNYEAQ (reference sequence). Losses at the gene ends were 4 bases for V and 0 bases for J; bases not matched to a gene: 4. The CDR3 totals 16 residues. Drawing the rest from reference TRBV7-7 and TRBJ2-1, the complete variable domain is GAGVSQSPRYKVTKRGQDVTLRCDPISSHATLYWYQQALGQGPEFLTYFNYEAQPDKSGLPSDRFSAERPEGSISTLTIQRTEQRDSAMYRCASSSHSGSSYNEQFFGPGTRLTVL.

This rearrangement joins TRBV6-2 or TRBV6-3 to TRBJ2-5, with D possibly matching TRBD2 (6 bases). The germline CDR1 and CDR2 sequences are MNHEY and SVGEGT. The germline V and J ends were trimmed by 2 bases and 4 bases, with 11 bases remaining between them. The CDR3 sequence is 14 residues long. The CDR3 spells CASSYSWRGETQYF. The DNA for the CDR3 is TGTGCCAGCAGTTACAGTTGGAGGGGAGAGACCCAGTACTTC.

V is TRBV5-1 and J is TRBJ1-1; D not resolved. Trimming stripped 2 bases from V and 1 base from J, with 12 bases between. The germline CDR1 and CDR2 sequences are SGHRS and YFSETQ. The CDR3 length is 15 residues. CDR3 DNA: TGCGCCAGCAGCTTCGACGGCGTCCCGAACACTGAAGCTTTCTTT. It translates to CASSFDGVPNTEAFF.